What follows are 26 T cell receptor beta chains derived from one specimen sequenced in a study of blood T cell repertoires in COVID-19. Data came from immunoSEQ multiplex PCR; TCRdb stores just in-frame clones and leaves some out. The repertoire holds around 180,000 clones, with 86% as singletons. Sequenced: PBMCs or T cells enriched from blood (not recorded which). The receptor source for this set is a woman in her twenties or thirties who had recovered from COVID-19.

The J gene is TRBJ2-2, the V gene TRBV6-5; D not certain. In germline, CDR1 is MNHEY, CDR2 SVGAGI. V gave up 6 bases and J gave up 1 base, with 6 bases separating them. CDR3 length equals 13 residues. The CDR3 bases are TGTGCCAGCAGGGAGTTGAACACCGGGGAGCTGTTTTTT. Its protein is CASRELNTGELFF.

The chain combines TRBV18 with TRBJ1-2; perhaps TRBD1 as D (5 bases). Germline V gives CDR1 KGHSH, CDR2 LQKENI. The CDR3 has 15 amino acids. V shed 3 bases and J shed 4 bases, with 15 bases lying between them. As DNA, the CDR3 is TGTGCCAGCTCACCGGGGCCTAGAAGTAGCTATGGCTACACCTTC. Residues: CASSPGPRSSYGYTF.

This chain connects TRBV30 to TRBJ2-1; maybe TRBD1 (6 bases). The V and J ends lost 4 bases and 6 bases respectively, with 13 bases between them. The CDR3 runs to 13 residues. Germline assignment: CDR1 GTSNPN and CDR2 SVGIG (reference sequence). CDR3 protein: CAWMGAGLNEQFF. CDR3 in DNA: TGTGCCTGGATGGGGGCAGGGCTCAATGAGCAGTTCTTC.

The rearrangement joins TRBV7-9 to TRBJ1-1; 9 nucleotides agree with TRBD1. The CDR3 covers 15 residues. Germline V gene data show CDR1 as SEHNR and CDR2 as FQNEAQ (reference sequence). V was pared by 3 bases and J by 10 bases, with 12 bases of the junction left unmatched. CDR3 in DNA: TGTGCCAGCAGCTTCAGCAACAGGGGGCCCGGGGGAGCTTTCTTT. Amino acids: CASSFSNRGPGGAFF.

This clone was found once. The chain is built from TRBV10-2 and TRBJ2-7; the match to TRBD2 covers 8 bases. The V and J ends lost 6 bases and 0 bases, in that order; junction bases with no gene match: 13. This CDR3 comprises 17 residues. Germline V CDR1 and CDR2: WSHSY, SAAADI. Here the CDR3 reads CASRNQNRLASSYEQYF. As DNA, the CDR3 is TGCGCCAGCAGGAATCAAAATCGACTAGCGAGCTCCTACGAGCAGTACTTC.

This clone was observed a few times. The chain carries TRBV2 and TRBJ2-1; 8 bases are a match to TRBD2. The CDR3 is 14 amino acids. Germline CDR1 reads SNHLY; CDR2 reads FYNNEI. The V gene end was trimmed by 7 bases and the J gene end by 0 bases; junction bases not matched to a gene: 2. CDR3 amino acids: CASISGTSYNEQFF. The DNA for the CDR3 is TGTGCCAGCATTAGCGGGACCTCCTACAATGAGCAGTTCTTC. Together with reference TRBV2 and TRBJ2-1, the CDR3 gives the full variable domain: EPEVTQTPSHQVTQMGQEVILRCVPISNHLYFYWYRQILGQKVEFLVSFYNNEISEKSEIFDDQFSVERPDGSNFTLKIRSTKLEDSAMYFCASISGTSYNEQFFGPGTRLTVL.

CDR3 DNA sequence: TGTGCCAGCAGCTTGATTGCGGGGTTCACTCCTCCGGACAATGAGCAGTTCTTC. Its protein is CASSLIAGFTPPDNEQFF. This rearrangement joins TRBV7-8 to TRBJ2-1; D might be TRBD2 (6 bases). Deletions cut 3 bases from V and 5 bases from J, with 23 bases between. This CDR3 region has 18 residues. CDR1 is SGHVS and CDR2 is FQNEAQ in the germline V gene. Together with reference TRBV7-8 and TRBJ2-1, the CDR3 gives the full variable domain: GAGVSQSPRYKVAKRGQDVALRCDPISGHVSLFWYQQALGQGPEFLTYFQNEAQLDKSGLPSDRFFAERPEGSVSTLKIQRTQQEDSAVYLCASSLIAGFTPPDNEQFFGPGTRLTVL.

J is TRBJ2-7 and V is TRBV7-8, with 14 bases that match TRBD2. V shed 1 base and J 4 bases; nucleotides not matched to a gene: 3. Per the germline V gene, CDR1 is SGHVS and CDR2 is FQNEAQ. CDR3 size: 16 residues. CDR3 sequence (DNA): TGTGCCAGCAGCTTAGGGGGACTAGCGGGAGTTTACGAGCAGTACTTC. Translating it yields CASSLGGLAGVYEQYF.

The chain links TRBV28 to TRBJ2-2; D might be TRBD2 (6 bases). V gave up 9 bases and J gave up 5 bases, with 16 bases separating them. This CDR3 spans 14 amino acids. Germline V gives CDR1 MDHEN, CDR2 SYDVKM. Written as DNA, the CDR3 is TGTGCCAGTTACCCCGGGAGAGAGACCGGGGAGCTGTTTTTT. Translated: CASYPGRETGELFF.

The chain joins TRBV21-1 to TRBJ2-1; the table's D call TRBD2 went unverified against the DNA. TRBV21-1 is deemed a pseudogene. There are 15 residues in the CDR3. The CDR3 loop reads CASSLTDSALNEQFF. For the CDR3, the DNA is TGTGCCAGCAGCTTGACGGACTCAGCCCTCAATGAGCAGTTCTTC.

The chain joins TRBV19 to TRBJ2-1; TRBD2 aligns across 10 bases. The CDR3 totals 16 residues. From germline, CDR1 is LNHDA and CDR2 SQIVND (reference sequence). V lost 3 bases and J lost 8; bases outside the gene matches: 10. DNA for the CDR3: TGTGCCAGTAGTATGGCGAGGCTAGCGGGAGCCGATGAGCAGTTCTTC. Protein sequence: CASSMARLAGADEQFF.

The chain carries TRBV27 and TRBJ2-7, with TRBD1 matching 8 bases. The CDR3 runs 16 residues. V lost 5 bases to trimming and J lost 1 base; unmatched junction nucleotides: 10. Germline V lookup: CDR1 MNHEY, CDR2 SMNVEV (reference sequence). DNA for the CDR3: TGTGCCAGCAGTCCCCTCGACAGGGGTAGGTCCTACGAGCAGTACTTC. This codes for CASSPLDRGRSYEQYF.

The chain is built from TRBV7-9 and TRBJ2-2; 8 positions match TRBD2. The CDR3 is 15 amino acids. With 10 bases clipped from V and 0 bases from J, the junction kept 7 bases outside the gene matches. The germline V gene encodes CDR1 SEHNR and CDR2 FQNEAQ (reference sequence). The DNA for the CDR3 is TGTGCCATCACGGGGGGGACTACGAACACCGGGGAGCTGTTTTTT. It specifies CAITGGTTNTGELFF.

The CDR3 nucleotides are TGTGCCAGCAGCGTAGGAGGGACACCAAACTATGGCTACACCTTC. Translating it yields CASSVGGTPNYGYTF. The chain employs TRBV9 and TRBJ1-2, with D perhaps TRBD1 (6 bases). CDR3 length: 15 amino acids. Deletions cut 0 bases from V and 2 bases from J, with 11 bases between. Germline V lookup: CDR1 SGDLS, CDR2 YYNGEE.

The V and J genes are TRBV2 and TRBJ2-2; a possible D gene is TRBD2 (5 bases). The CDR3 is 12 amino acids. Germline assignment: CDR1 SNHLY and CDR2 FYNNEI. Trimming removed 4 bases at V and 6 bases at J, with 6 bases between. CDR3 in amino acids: CASSGEPGELFF. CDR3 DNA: TGTGCCAGCAGTGGGGAGCCCGGGGAGCTGTTTTTT.

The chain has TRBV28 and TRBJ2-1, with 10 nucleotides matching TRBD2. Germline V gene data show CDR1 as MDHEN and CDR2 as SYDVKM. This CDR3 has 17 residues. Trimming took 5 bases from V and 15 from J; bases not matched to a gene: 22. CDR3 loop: CASSGLAGVTVKIPGFF. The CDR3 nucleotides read TGTGCCAGCAGTGGGCTAGCGGGAGTTACCGTCAAAATCCCCGGGTTCTTC.

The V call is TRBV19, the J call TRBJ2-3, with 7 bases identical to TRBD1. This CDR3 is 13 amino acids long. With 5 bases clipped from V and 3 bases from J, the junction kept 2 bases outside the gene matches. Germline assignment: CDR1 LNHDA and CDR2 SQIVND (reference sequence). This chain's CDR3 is CASSDRATDTQYF. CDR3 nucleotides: TGTGCCAGTAGTGACAGGGCAACAGATACGCAGTATTTT.

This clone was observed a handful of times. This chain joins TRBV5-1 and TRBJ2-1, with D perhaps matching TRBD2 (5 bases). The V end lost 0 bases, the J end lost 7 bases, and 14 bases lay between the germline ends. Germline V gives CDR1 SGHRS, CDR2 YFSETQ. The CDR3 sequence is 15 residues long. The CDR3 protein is CASSLVGERENEQFF. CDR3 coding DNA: TGCGCCAGCAGCTTGGTCGGGGAAAGAGAGAATGAGCAGTTCTTC.

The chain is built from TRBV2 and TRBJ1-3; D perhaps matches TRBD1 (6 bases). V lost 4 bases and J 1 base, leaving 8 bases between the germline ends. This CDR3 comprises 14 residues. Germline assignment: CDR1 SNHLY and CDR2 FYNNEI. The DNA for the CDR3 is TGTGCCAGCAGTGCAGGGGTATCTGGAAACACCATATATTTT. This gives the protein CASSAGVSGNTIYF. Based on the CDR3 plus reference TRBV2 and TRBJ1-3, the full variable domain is EPEVTQTPSHQVTQMGQEVILRCVPISNHLYFYWYRQILGQKVEFLVSFYNNEISEKSEIFDDQFSVERPDGSNFTLKIRSTKLEDSAMYFCASSAGVSGNTIYFGEGSWLTVV.

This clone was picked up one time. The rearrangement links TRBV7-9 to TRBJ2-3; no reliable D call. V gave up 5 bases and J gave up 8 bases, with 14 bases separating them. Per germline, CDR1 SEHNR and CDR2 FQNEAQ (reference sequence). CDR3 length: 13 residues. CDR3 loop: CASSLDSSGTQYF. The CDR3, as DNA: TGTGCCAGCAGCCTCGACTCGTCGGGTACGCAGTATTTT.

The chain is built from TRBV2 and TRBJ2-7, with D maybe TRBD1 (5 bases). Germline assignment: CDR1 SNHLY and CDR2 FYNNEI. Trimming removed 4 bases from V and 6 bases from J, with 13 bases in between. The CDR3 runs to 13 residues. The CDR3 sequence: CASSAGQGAEQYF. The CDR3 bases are TGTGCCAGCAGTGCCGGGCAGGGCGCCGAGCAGTACTTC.

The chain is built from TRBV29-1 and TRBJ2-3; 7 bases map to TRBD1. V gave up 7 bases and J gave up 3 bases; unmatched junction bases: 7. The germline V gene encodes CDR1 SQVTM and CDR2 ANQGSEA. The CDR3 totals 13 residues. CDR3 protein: CSALQGRTDTQYF. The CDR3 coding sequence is TGCAGCGCTTTACAGGGGCGAACAGATACGCAGTATTTT.

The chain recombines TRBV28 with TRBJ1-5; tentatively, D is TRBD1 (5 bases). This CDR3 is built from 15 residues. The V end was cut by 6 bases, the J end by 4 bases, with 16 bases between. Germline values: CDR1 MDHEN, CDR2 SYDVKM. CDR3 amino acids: CASRFGGAQNQPQHF. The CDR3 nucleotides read TGTGCCAGCAGATTTGGCGGGGCACAAAATCAGCCCCAGCATTTT.

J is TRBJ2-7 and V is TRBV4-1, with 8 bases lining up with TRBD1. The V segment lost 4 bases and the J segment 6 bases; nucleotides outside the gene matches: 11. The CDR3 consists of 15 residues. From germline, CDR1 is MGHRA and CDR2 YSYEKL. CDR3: CASSPTGGLGFEQYF. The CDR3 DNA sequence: TGCGCCAGCAGCCCTACAGGGGGTTTGGGTTTCGAGCAGTACTTC.

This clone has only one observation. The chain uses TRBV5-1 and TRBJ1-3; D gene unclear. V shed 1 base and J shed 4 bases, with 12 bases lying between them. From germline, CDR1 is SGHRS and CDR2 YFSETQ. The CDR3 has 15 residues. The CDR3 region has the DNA TGCGCCAGCAGCTTGAGTTGGAAAGCGGGAAACACCATATATTTT. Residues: CASSLSWKAGNTIYF.

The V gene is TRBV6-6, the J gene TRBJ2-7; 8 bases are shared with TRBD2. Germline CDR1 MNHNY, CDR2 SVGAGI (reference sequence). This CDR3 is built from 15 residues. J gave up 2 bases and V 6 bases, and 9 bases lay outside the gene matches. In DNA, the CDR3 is TGTGCCAGCAGCCTTATACTAGCGGAGCCCTACGAGCAGTACTTC. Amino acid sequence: CASSLILAEPYEQYF.